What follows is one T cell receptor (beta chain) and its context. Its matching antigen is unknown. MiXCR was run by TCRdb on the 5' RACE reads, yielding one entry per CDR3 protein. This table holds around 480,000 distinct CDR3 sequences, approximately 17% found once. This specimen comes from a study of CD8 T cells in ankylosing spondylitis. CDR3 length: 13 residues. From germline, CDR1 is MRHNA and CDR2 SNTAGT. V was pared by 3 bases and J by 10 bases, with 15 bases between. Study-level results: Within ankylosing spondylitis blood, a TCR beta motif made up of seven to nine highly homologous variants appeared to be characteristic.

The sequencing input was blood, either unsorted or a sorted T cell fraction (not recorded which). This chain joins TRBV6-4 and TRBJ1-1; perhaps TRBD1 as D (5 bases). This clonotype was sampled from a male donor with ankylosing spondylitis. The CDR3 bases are TGTGCCAGCAGTGATAGAAATGGAGGGGTAGCTTTCTTT. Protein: CASSDRNGGVAFF.